This entry lists 8 T cell receptor beta chains sequenced from one sample in a study of identical twins. TCRdb re-called the 5' RACE reads through MiXCR, storing one row per CDR3 protein. The table lists some 760,000 distinct CDR3 sequences, approximately 18% of them singletons. This sample also belongs to another study, concerning T cells expressing NK-cell markers.

Sequencing was carried out using PBMCs. These receptors were collected from a woman aged 18-30 years in good health.

The chain joins TRBV11-2 to TRBJ2-1; D unresolved. V dropped 3 bases and J dropped 5 bases, with 14 bases sitting between them. The CDR3 is 15 residues long. In germline, CDR1 is SGHAT, CDR2 FQNNGV. The CDR3 coding sequence is TGTGCCAGCAGCTTTCAGTTCCATGGGGACAATGAGCAGTTCTTC. The encoded protein is CASSFQFHGDNEQFF.

The chain employs TRBV29-1 and TRBJ1-1; the D gene is possibly TRBD1 (5 bases). V was clipped by 8 bases and J by 4 bases, with 20 bases between them. The CDR3 has 14 residues. From germline, CDR1 is SQVTM and CDR2 ANQGSEA. The CDR3 nucleotides are TGCAGCATTACCACCGATGGGGGGAGCACTGAAGCTTTCTTT. Its translation: CSITTDGGSTEAFF.

The rearrangement joins TRBV6-1 to TRBJ2-7, with D possibly being TRBD1 (7 bases). V dropped 7 bases and J dropped 2 bases, with 15 bases sitting between them. There are 14 residues in the CDR3. From germline, CDR1 is MNHNS and CDR2 SASEGT. This CDR3 reads CASTRQGGTYEQYF. In nucleotides, the CDR3 is TGTGCCAGCACCAGACAGGGAGGAACCTACGAGCAGTACTTC.

A few counts support this clonotype. This chain uses TRBV3-1 with TRBJ1-6; D may be TRBD1 (6 bases). Trimming took off 1 base at V and 0 bases at J, with 13 bases between the two ends. Germline V gene data show CDR1 as LGHDT and CDR2 as YNNKEL (reference sequence). The CDR3 spans 18 residues. CDR3 in DNA: TGTGCCAGCAGCCAAGTGTGGAGGGGGAGCTCCTATAATTCACCCCTCCACTTT. Translating gives CASSQVWRGSSYNSPLHF.

This clonotype came up a few times. This chain uses TRBV6-1 with TRBJ2-5, with 11 bases fitting TRBD2. V was clipped by 6 bases and J by 6 bases; unmatched bases: 9. From germline, CDR1 is MNHNS and CDR2 SASEGT. The CDR3 consists of 15 residues. This CDR3 reads CASRGVAGGPQTQYF. DNA for the CDR3: TGTGCCAGCAGGGGCGTAGCGGGAGGGCCACAGACCCAGTACTTC.

This clonotype was recorded many times. This rearrangement joins TRBV12-3 or TRBV12-4 to TRBJ2-6; D is ambiguous. The CDR3 has 13 amino acids. Trimming removed 5 bases at V and 0 bases at J, with 2 bases between. The DNA of the CDR3 is TGTGCCAGCAGTAACTCTGGGGCCAACGTCCTGACTTTC. This codes for CASSNSGANVLTF.

This clonotype occurred many times. J is TRBJ2-3 and V is TRBV20-1; 7 bases agree with TRBD2. The CDR3 sequence is 15 residues long. Germline CDR1 DFQATT, CDR2 SNEGSKA (reference sequence). V shed 6 bases, J shed 7 bases, and the junction held 16 bases outside the gene matches. CDR3 DNA: TGCAGTGCGGTACGGGCCAGCGGGGCCCCTAATACGCAGTATTTT. Protein product: CSAVRASGAPNTQYF.

This clonotype came up a few times. The gene calls are TRBV12-3 or TRBV12-4 and TRBJ2-1; no clear D gene. This CDR3 is 11 amino acids long. V lost 4 bases and J 11 bases, leaving 9 bases between the germline ends. The CDR3 DNA reads as TGTGCCAGCAGTTACCTTCATAAGCAGTTCTTC. This codes for CASSYLHKQFF.